What follows are 17 T cell receptor beta chains derived from one specimen sequenced in a study of regulatory T cells in long-lasting Graves disease (dated by TCRdb to the early 2020s). Preparation of the library involved multiplex PCR. Reads for this sample came from an Illumina HiSeq 4000. iRepertoire HTBI primers and Arm-PCR amplification of CDR3 regions were used to construct TCR beta libraries. TCRdb reprocessing: public reads trimmed at Q25 with fastp, clones called with MiXCR, in-frame beta chains kept. Every CDR3 protein is listed once, alongside the most common genes and DNA of its rows. For this sample the table gives under 450,000 distinct CDR3 sequences, of which around 15% were detected only once. The top ten hold 20% to 25% of the sample. The time point tag for this specimen amounts to: newly diagnosed GD, antithyroid drugs for less than 3 months. For both TCR sequencing and RNA sequencing, RNA was extracted from PBMCs using TRIzol.

This same sample was also taken into another study, of T cells in Graves' hyperthyroidism and ophthalmopathy.

The starting material was peripheral blood mononuclear cells (PBMCs), obtained at new diagnosis, from a patient treated with antithyroid drugs. These receptors all stem from a woman aged 18-30 years with Graves disease. Donor details come from another sample of the same person, matched by shared clones.

Ten or more counts support this clonotype. In DNA form, the CDR3 reads TGTGCCAGCACCCCGGGACTTTCGGGCTACACCTTC. The encoded protein is CASTPGLSGYTF. The chain joins TRBV11-2 to TRBJ1-2; D possibly corresponds to TRBD1 (5 bases). Germline V gene data show CDR1 as SGHAT and CDR2 as FQNNGV. CDR3 length: 12 residues. V shed 7 bases and J shed 8 bases, with 14 bases lying between them.

This clonotype was counted only a few times. This chain joins TRBV7-3 and TRBJ2-2, with D possibly TRBD1 on 5 matching bases. The CDR3 runs to 16 residues. Trimming cost V 5 bases and J 4 bases, with 17 bases left between them. Germline CDR1 is SGHTA and CDR2 is FQGTGA. The CDR3 protein is CASSRLGKGRTGELFF. CDR3 bases: TGTGCCAGCAGCCGACTGGGGAAGGGGCGCACCGGGGAGCTGTTTTTT.

CDR3 loop: CANPEGGYPYEQYF. The CDR3 DNA reads as TGTGCCAATCCGGAAGGGGGTTACCCCTACGAGCAGTACTTC. The J gene is TRBJ2-7, the V gene TRBV5-5, with a possible D match to TRBD1 (6 bases). The V gene's germline CDR1 is SGHKS and CDR2 YYEKEE (reference sequence). V shed 9 bases and J shed 2 bases, with 18 bases lying between them. This CDR3 is 14 amino acids long.

This clonotype was found many times. V usage is TRBV11-2 and J usage is TRBJ1-1; perhaps TRBD1 as D (5 bases). The CDR3 runs to 15 residues. In germline, CDR1 is SGHAT, CDR2 FQNNGV. V gave up 3 bases and J gave up 4 bases, with 15 bases separating them. In nucleotides, the CDR3 is TGTGCCAGCAGCTTGGAGGACGGGGGGGGCACTGAAGCTTTCTTT. This encodes CASSLEDGGGTEAFF.

This clonotype was counted many times. The genes are TRBV5-1 and TRBJ2-3; 9 bases are shared with TRBD1. The germline V gene encodes CDR1 SGHRS and CDR2 YFSETQ. Trimming took 5 bases from V and 1 from J; bases not matched to a gene: 5. This CDR3 comprises 15 residues. This CDR3 is CASSWDRVRTDTQYF. The CDR3 bases are TGCGCCAGCAGTTGGGACAGGGTGCGCACAGATACGCAGTATTTT.

This clonotype was observed many times. The chain is built from TRBV18 and TRBJ2-3, with D tentatively TRBD2 (6 bases). Per the germline V gene, CDR1 is KGHSH and CDR2 is LQKENI. Between the trimmed V and J ends, which lost 4 bases and 6 bases, there was a span of 20 bases. The CDR3 runs to 16 residues. This chain's CDR3 is CASSRFKQEGMDTQYF. The DNA for the CDR3 is TGTGCCAGCTCACGATTTAAACAGGAGGGTATGGATACGCAGTATTTT.

Notes on this clonotype: A read error may explain this, as a much larger clone is one base away. The chain uses TRBV11-2 and TRBJ2-1; the match to TRBD1 covers 7 bases. J lost 9 bases, V lost 5 bases, and 10 bases had no gene match. The CDR3 loop spans 14 amino acids. Looked up from germline, CDR1 is SGHAT and CDR2 is FQNNGV. The CDR3 DNA reads TGTGCCAGCAGCCTGAGTACAGGGGTCAGTGAGCAGTTCTTC. Its translation: CASSLSTGVSEQFF.

This clonotype was picked up many times. The V and J genes are TRBV28 and TRBJ2-7, with D uncertain. The CDR3 covers 14 residues. Trimming took 6 bases from V and 2 from J, leaving 14 bases between them. Germline CDR1 is MDHEN and CDR2 is SYDVKM. CDR3 DNA: TGTGCCAGCAGCACCCGGGTTGGGACCTACGAGCAGTACTTC. It translates to CASSTRVGTYEQYF. Complete variable domain (other parts from reference TRBV28 and TRBJ2-7): DVKVTQSSRYLVKRTGEKVFLECVQDMDHENMFWYRQDPGLGLRLIYFSYDVKMKEKGDIPEGYSVSREKKERFSLILESASTNQTSMYLCASSTRVGTYEQYFGPGTRLTVT.

This clonotype was detected ten times or more. The rearrangement uses TRBV3-1 and TRBJ2-3, with 13 bases that match TRBD2. The CDR3 has 17 amino acids. Trimming removed 7 bases from V and 6 bases from J; junction bases left unmatched: 13. Germline CDR1 is LGHDT and CDR2 is YNNKEL (reference sequence). The CDR3 loop reads CASTSRTSGGPRDTQYF. CDR3 in DNA: TGTGCCAGCACCTCAAGGACTAGCGGGGGTCCCCGTGATACGCAGTATTTT.

V is TRBV7-9 and J is TRBJ1-1, with D perhaps TRBD1 (6 bases). Germline assignment: CDR1 SEHNR and CDR2 FQNEAQ (reference sequence). V lost 0 bases to trimming and J lost 8 bases, with 7 bases between them. The CDR3 has 12 amino acids. CDR3 DNA sequence: TGTGCCAGCAGCTTAGCCAGGGGAGAAGCTTTCTTT. Amino acid sequence: CASSLARGEAFF.

This clonotype was counted many times. This rearrangement joins TRBV28 to TRBJ1-1, with D hard to call. This CDR3 is 12 amino acids long. Germline CDR1 reads MDHEN; CDR2 reads SYDVKM. Trimming cost V 6 bases and J 6 bases, with 11 bases left between them. The CDR3 bases are TGTGCCAGCAGCCCAAGACGGGCTGAAGCTTTCTTT. The encoded protein is CASSPRRAEAFF.

The CDR3 sequence is CASRNGQGGSPLHF. The CDR3 DNA reads as TGTGCCAGCAGAAACGGGCAGGGAGGGTCACCCCTCCACTTT. This chain joins TRBV6-2 or TRBV6-3 and TRBJ1-6, with D tentatively TRBD1 (5 bases). Trimming removed 6 bases from V and 10 bases from J, with 16 bases in between. There are 14 residues in the CDR3. Germline V lookup: CDR1 MNHEY, CDR2 SVGEGT.

This clonotype appeared many times. V usage is TRBV28 and J usage is TRBJ1-6; D possibly corresponds to TRBD1 (5 bases). CDR1 is MDHEN and CDR2 is SYDVKM in the germline V gene. V dropped 6 bases and J dropped 0 bases, with 15 bases sitting between them. The CDR3 loop spans 17 amino acids. CDR3 sequence: CASRDPGPSSYNSPLHF. CDR3 DNA sequence: TGTGCCAGCAGAGACCCGGGACCCAGCTCCTATAATTCACCCCTCCACTTT. The full variable domain, its missing parts supplied by reference TRBV28 and TRBJ1-6, is DVKVTQSSRYLVKRTGEKVFLECVQDMDHENMFWYRQDPGLGLRLIYFSYDVKMKEKGDIPEGYSVSREKKERFSLILESASTNQTSMYLCASRDPGPSSYNSPLHFGNGTRLTVT.

This clonotype was observed many times. The gene calls are TRBV7-2 and TRBJ2-5; 12 bases are shared with TRBD2. Losses at the gene ends were 2 bases for V and 0 bases for J; bases not matched to a gene: 1. The germline V gene has CDR1 SGHTA and CDR2 FQGNSA. This CDR3 has 16 amino acids. This CDR3 reads CASSLWTSGDQETQYF. CDR3 DNA: TGTGCCAGCAGCTTATGGACTAGCGGGGACCAAGAGACCCAGTACTTC.

The chain joins TRBV7-9 to TRBJ2-7, with TRBD1 matching over 8 bases. V gave up 2 bases and J gave up 3 bases; unmatched junction bases: 0. This CDR3 has 13 amino acids. Germline values: CDR1 SEHNR, CDR2 FQNEAQ (reference sequence). As DNA, the CDR3 is TGTGCCAGCAGCTTAACAGGGGGCTACGAGCAGTACTTC. Protein sequence: CASSLTGGYEQYF.

This clonotype was observed many times. The chain recombines TRBV7-2 with TRBJ2-1; D uncertain. Looked up from germline, CDR1 is SGHTA and CDR2 is FQGNSA. The V end was cut by 6 bases, the J end by 0 bases, with 15 bases between. The CDR3 is 16 residues long. In DNA, the CDR3 is TGTGCCAGCAGTCATGATCCACGGAGCTCCTACAATGAGCAGTTCTTC. This codes for CASSHDPRSSYNEQFF.

This clonotype was seen at least ten times. The V call is TRBV6-5, the J call TRBJ1-1; D is perhaps TRBD1 (5 bases). The V gene lost 4 bases and the J gene lost 2 bases, with 17 bases spanning the gap. This CDR3 has 16 residues. Per the germline V gene, CDR1 is MNHEY and CDR2 is SVGAGI. In DNA form, the CDR3 reads TGTGCCAGCAGTTTTCGGACAACGAAAAATAACACTGAAGCTTTCTTT. It specifies CASSFRTTKNNTEAFF.